Each of the 8 T cell receptor beta chains below was sequenced from the same sample in a study of molecular identifiers for immune sequencing clone quantification listed by TCRdb under 2018. Libraries were constructed by PCR. Sequencing took place on a NextSeq 500. TCRdb reprocessing: public reads trimmed at Q25 with fastp, clones called with MiXCR, in-frame beta chains kept. Rows with one shared CDR3 protein collapse into an entry with the most common genes and DNA. This sample holds a few hundred thousand distinct CDR3 sequences; about 26% were observed only once. Under 0.85% of the sample comes from the top ten. Material: naive CD8+ T cells from blood, with Jurkat cell RNA spiked in. The cell subset or site label, as the study defines it: FACS-sorted CD8+CD4-CCR7+CD45RA+ naive T cells. These receptor sequences come from a human donor in good health. Some libraries in this study had Jurkat cell RNA spiked in.

Ten or more counts support this clonotype. V and J are TRBV6-5 and TRBJ2-5, with D hard to call. Germline values: CDR1 MNHEY, CDR2 SVGAGI. The CDR3 extends over 15 amino acids. V lost 0 bases and J lost 2, with 10 bases in between. The CDR3 is CASSYSRTRQETQYF. The CDR3 DNA follows: TGTGCCAGCAGTTACTCGAGAACGCGGCAAGAGACCCAGTACTTC.

On this clonotype: The germline gene is not matched at one end of the junction; a read error may be the cause. V is TRBV19 and J is TRBJ1-5, with a weak D call TRBD1 (6 bases). CDR3 size: 16 residues. From germline, CDR1 is LNHDA and CDR2 SQIVND (reference sequence). The CDR3, as DNA: TGTGCCAGTAGTATAGATGGGGGCGCGGGCAATCAGCCCCGGCATTTT. This gives the protein CASSIDGGAGNQPRHF.

Comments on this clonotype: In this CDR3 the conserved last residue, phenylalanine or tryptophan, is missing, so a read error is likely. CDR3 DNA sequence: TGTGCCAGCAGCTACAGGGGATCCACTGAAGCTTTCTCT. As protein: CASSYRGSTEAFS. The chain has TRBV28 and TRBJ1-1, with 7 bases lining up with TRBD1. This CDR3 has 13 residues. Germline trimming cut 6 bases from V and 4 bases from J; bases unmatched to any gene: 5. Germline lookup yields CDR1 MDHEN and CDR2 SYDVKM.

The sample holds many counts of this clonotype. V is TRBV28 and J is TRBJ2-5; 8 bases agree with TRBD1. The V gene's germline CDR1 is MDHEN and CDR2 SYDVKM. Trimming removed 4 bases from V and 7 bases from J; junction bases left unmatched: 8. The CDR3 runs to 14 residues. This CDR3 reads CASSSPGGQGTQYF. The CDR3 region has the DNA TGTGCCAGCAGTTCACCAGGGGGCCAGGGGACCCAGTACTTC.

The chain's CDR3 is CASSPSGGVWYEQYF. CDR3 sequence (DNA): TGTGCCAGCAGCCCTAGCGGGGGGGTCTGGTACGAGCAGTACTTC. The chain combines TRBV3-1 with TRBJ2-7, with 12 bases that match TRBD2. The V gene's germline CDR1 is LGHDT and CDR2 YNNKEL (reference sequence). J was trimmed by 4 bases and V by 4 bases; bases with no gene match: 5. This CDR3 contains 15 residues.

This clonotype has a handful of counts. The J gene is TRBJ2-2, the V gene TRBV2, with a weak D call TRBD1 (5 bases). The CDR3 contains 15 residues. V gave up 5 bases and J gave up 0 bases, with 10 bases separating them. Germline V lookup: CDR1 SNHLY, CDR2 FYNNEI. The CDR3, as DNA: TGTGCCAGCAGTTCAGGGATAACGAACACCGGGGAGCTGTTTTTT. This encodes CASSSGITNTGELFF.

This clonotype was observed many times. The chain carries TRBV14 and TRBJ2-7; D is ambiguous. The germline CDR1 and CDR2 sequences are SGHDN and FVKESK. V lost 1 base, J lost 4 bases, and 14 bases lay in between. CDR3 length equals 15 residues. Here the CDR3 DNA reads TGTGCCAGCAGCCAAGGGGGAAGCCGCTTTTACGAGCAGTACTTC. Protein sequence: CASSQGGSRFYEQYF.

This clonotype came up many times. The chain uses TRBV6-5 and TRBJ1-1; 8 positions match TRBD1. Per germline, CDR1 MNHEY and CDR2 SVGAGI. Trimming took 5 bases from V and 4 from J; bases not matched to a gene: 6. The CDR3 spans 14 residues. CDR3 coding DNA: TGTGCCAGCAGTCAACAGGGGGTGAGCACTGAAGCTTTCTTT. Translating it yields CASSQQGVSTEAFF.